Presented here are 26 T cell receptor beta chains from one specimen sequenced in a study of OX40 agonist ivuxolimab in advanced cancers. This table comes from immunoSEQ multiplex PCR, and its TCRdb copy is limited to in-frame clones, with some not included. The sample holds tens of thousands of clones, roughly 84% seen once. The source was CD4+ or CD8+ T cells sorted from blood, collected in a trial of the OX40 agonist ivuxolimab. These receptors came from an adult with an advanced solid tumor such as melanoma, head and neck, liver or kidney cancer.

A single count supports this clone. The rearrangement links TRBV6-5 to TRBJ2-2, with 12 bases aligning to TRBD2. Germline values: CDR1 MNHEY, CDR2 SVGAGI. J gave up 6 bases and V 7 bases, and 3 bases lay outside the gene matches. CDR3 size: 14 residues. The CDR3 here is CASIRLAGAGELFF. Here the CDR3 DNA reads TGTGCCAGCATACGACTAGCGGGAGCCGGGGAGCTGTTTTTT.

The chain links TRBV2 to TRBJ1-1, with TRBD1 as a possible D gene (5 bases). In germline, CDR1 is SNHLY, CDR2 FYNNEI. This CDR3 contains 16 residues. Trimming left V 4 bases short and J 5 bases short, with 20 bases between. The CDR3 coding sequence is TGTGCCAGCAGTGTTGGATCGTGGCCCGAGGGGACTGAAGCTTTCTTT. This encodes CASSVGSWPEGTEAFF. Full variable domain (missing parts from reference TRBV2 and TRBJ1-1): EPEVTQTPSHQVTQMGQEVILRCVPISNHLYFYWYRQILGQKVEFLVSFYNNEISEKSEIFDDQFSVERPDGSNFTLKIRSTKLEDSAMYFCASSVGSWPEGTEAFFGQGTRLTVV.

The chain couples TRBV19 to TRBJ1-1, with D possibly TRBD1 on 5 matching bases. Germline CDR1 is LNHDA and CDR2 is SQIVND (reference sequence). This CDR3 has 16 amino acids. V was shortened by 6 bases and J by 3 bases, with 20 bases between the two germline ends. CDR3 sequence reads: CASRRGGLRGDTEAFF. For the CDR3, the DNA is TGTGCCAGTAGACGAGGTGGTTTAAGAGGGGACACTGAAGCTTTCTTT. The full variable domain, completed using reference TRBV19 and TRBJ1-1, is DGGITQSPKYLFRKEGQNVTLSCEQNLNHDAMYWYRQDPGQGLRLIYYSQIVNDFQKGDIAEGYSVSREKKESFPLTVTSAQKNPTAFYLCASRRGGLRGDTEAFFGQGTRLTVV.

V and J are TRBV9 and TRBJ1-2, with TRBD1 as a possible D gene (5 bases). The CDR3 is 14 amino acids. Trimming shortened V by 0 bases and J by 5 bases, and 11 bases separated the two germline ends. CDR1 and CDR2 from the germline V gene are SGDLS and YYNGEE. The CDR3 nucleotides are TGTGCCAGCAGCGTAGACGGGACGGGGTATGGCTACACCTTC. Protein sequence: CASSVDGTGYGYTF.

The CDR3 coding sequence is TGTGCCAGTAGTAGCTCGGACAGGGGGAGTCAGCCCCAGCATTTT. This gives the protein CASSSSDRGSQPQHF. V is TRBV19 and J is TRBJ1-5; 10 nucleotides align to TRBD1. Germline V gene sequence: CDR1 LNHDA, CDR2 SQIVND (reference sequence). This CDR3 is built from 15 residues. The V gene end was trimmed by 4 bases and the J gene end by 6 bases; junction bases not matched to a gene: 6.

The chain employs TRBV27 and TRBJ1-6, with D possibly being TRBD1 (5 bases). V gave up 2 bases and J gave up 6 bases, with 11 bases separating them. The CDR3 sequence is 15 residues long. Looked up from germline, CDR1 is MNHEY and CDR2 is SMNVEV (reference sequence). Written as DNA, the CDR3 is TGTGCCAGCAGTTTAATGCCTGGGACTAATTCACCCCTCCACTTT. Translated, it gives CASSLMPGTNSPLHF.

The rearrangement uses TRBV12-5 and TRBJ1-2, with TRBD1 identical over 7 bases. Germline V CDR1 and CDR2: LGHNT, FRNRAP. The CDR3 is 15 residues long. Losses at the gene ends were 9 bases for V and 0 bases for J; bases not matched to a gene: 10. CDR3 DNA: TGTGCTAGCCGACCGACAGGGACTTCTAACTATGGCTACACCTTC. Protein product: CASRPTGTSNYGYTF.

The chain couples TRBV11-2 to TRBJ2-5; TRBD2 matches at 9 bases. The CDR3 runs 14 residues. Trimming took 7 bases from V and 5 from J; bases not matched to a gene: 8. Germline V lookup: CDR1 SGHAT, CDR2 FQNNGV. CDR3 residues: CASTRAGGGETQYF. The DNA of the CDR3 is TGTGCCAGCACCCGAGCGGGGGGCGGGGAGACCCAGTACTTC.

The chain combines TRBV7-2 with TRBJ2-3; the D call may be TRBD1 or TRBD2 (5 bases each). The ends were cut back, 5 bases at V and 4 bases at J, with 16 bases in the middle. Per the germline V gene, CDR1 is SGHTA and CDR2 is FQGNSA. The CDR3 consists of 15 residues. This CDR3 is CASSTPGGRADTQYF. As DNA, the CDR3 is TGTGCCAGCAGCACTCCTGGGGGTAGGGCAGATACGCAGTATTTT.

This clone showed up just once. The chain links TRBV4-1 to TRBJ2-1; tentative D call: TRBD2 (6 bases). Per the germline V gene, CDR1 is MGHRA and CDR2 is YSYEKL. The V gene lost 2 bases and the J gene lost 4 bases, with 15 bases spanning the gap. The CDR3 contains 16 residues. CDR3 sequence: CASSQPTRELYNEQFF. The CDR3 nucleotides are TGCGCCAGCAGCCAACCTACCCGGGAGCTGTACAATGAGCAGTTCTTC.

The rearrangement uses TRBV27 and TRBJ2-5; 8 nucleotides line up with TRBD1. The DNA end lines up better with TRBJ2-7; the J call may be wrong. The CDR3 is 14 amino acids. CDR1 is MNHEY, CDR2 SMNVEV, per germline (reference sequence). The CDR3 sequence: CASSLVDRDGEQYF. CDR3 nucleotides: TGTGCCAGCAGTTTAGTGGACAGGGATGGCGAGCAGTACTTC.

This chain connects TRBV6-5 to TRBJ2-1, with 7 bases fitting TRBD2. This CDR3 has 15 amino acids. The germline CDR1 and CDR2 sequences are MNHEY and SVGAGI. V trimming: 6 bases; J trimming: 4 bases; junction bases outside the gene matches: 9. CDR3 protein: CASRLDPGRYNEQFF. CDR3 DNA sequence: TGTGCCAGCAGACTTGACCCCGGGAGGTACAATGAGCAGTTCTTC.

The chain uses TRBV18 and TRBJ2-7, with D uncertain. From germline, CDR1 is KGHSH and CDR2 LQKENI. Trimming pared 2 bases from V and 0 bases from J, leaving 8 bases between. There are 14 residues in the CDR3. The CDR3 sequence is CASSPGSVSYEQYF. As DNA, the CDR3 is TGTGCCAGCTCACCAGGCAGTGTCTCCTACGAGCAGTACTTC.

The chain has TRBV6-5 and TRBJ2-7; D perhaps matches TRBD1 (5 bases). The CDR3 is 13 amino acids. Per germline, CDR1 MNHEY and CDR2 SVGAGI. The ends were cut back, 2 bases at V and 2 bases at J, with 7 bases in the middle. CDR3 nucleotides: TGTGCCAGCAGTTACGACAGAACCTACGAGCAGTACTTC. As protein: CASSYDRTYEQYF.

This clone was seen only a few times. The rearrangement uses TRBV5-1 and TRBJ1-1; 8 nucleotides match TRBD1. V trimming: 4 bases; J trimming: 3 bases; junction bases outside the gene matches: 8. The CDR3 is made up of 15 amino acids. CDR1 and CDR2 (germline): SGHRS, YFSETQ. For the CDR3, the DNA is TGCGCCAGCAGCCCGGGACAGGCATGGGACACTGAAGCTTTCTTT. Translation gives CASSPGQAWDTEAFF.

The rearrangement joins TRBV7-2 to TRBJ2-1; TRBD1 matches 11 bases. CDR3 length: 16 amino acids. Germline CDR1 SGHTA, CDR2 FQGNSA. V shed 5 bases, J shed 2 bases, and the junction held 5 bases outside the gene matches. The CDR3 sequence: CASSPDRGLAYNEQFF. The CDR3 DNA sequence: TGTGCCAGCAGCCCGGACAGGGGGCTGGCCTACAATGAGCAGTTCTTC.

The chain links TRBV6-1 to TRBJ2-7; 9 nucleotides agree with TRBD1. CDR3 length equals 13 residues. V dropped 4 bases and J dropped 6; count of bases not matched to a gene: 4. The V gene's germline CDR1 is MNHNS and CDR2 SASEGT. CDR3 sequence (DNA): TGTGCCAGCAGTGTACAGGGGGCTCGCGAGCAGTACTTC. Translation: CASSVQGAREQYF.

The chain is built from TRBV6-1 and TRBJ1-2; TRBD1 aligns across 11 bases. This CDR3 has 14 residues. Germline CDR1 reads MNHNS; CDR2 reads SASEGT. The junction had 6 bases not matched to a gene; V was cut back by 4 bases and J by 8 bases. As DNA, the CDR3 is TGTGCCAGCAGTGCCCGGGACAGGGGGGGCGGCTACACCTTC. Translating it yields CASSARDRGGGYTF.

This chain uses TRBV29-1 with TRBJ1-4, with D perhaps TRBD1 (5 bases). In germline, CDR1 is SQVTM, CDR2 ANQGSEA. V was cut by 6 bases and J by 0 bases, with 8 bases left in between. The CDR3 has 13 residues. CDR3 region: CSVAQATNEKLFF. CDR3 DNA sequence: TGCAGCGTCGCACAGGCAACTAATGAAAAACTGTTTTTT.

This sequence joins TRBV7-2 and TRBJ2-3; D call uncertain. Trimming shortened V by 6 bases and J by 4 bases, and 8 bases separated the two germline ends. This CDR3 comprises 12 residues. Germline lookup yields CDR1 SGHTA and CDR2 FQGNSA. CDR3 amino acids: CASSKKPDTQYF. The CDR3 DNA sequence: TGTGCCAGCAGTAAGAAACCAGATACGCAGTATTTT.

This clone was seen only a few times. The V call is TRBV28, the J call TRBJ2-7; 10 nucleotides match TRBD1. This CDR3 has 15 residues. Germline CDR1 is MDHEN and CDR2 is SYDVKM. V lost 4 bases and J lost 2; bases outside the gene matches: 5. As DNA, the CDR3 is TGTGCCAGCAGTTCTCCGGGACAGGGGACCTACGAGCAGTACTTC. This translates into CASSSPGQGTYEQYF.

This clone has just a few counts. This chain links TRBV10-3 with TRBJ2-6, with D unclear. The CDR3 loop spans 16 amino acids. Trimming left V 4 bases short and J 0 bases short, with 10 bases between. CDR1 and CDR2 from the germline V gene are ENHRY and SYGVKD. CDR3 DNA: TGTGCCATCAGTGTTTTCCACAGCTCTGGGGCCAACGTCCTGACTTTC. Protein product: CAISVFHSSGANVLTF.

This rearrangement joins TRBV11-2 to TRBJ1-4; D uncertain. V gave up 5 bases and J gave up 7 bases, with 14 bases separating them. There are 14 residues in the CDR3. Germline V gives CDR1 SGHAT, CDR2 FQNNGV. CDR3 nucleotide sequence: TGTGCCAGCAGCCTTTCTCCCAGGTTTGAAAAACTGTTTTTT. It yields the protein CASSLSPRFEKLFF.

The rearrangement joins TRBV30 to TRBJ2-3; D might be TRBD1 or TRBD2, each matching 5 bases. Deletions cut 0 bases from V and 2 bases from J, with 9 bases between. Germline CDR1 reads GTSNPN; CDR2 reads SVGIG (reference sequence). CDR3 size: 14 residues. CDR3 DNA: TGTGCCTGGAGTGTGGGGGACGCCACAGATACGCAGTATTTT. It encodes CAWSVGDATDTQYF.

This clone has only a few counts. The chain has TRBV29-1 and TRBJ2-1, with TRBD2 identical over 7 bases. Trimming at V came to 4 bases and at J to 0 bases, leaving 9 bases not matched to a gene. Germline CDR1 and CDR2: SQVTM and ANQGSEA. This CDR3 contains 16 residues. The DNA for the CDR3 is TGCAGCGTTGGGGAGGGTAGCGGCAGCTCCTACAATGAGCAGTTCTTC. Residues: CSVGEGSGSSYNEQFF.

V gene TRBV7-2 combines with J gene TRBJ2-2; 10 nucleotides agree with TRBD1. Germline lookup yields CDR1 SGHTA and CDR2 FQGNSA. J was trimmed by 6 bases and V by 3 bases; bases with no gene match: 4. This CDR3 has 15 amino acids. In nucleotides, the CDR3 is TGTGCCAGCAGCTTCGGGACAGGGGTACCCGGGGAGCTGTTTTTT. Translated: CASSFGTGVPGELFF.